This TCR beta chain is drawn from a study of blood T cell repertoires in COVID-19. Seattle's enrolled individuals joined amid active infection and were then monitored longitudinally. Germline CDR1 SGHDT, CDR2 YYEEEE. This CDR3 comprises 16 residues. Trimming removed 5 bases from V and 0 bases from J, with 15 bases in between. Sequencing used immunoSEQ multiplex PCR; TCRdb keeps in-frame clones, though not all of them. The table lists over 200,000 clones, 85% to 90% of them singletons. Sample: peripheral blood. This TCR was sampled from a man aged 45-65 years with COVID-19, enrolled during active disease. The chain links TRBV5-6 to TRBJ1-3; D call uncertain. The CDR3, as DNA: TGTGCCAGCAGTTTAGCCCCAGCGAGCTCTGGAAACACCATATATTTT. Protein: CASSLAPASSGNTIYF. The full variable domain, completed using reference TRBV5-6 and TRBJ1-3, is DAGVTQSPTHLIKTRGQQVTLRCSPKSGHDTVSWYQQALGQGPQFIFQYYEEEERQRGNFPDRFSGHQFPNYSSELNVNALLLGDSALYLCASSLAPASSGNTIYFGEGSWLTVV.